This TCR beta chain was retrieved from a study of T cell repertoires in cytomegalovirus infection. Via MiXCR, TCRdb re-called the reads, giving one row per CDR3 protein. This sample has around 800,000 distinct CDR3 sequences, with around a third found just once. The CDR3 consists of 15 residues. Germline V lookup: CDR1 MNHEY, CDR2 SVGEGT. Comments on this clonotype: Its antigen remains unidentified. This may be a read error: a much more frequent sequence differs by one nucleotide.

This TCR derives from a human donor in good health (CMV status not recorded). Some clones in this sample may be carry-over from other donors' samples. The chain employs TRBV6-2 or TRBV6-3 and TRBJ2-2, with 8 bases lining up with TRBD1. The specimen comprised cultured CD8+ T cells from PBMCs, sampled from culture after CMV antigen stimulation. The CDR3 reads CANSYLPGGSGELFF. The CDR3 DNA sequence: TGTGCCAACAGTTACTTGCCAGGGGGCTCCGGGGAGCTGTTTTTT.